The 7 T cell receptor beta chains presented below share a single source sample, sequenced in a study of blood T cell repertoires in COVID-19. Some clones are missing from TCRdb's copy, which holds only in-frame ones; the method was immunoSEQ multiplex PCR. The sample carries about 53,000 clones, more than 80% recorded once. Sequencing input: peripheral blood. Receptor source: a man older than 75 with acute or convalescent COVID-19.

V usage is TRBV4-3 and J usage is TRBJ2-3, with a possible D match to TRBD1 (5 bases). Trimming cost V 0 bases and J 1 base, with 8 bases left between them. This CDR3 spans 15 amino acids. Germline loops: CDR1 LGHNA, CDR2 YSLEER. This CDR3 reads CASSQEIRGTDTQYF. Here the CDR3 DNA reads TGCGCCAGCAGCCAAGAAATCAGGGGCACAGATACGCAGTATTTT.

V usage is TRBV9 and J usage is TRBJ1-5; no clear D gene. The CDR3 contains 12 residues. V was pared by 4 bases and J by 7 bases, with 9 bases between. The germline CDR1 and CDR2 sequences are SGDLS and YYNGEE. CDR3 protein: CASSRGGQPQHF. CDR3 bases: TGTGCCAGCAGCAGAGGTGGACAGCCCCAGCATTTT. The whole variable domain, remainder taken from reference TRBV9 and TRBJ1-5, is DSGVTQTPKHLITATGQRVTLRCSPRSGDLSVYWYQQSLDQGLQFLIQYYNGEERAKGNILERFSAQQFPDLHSELNLSSLELGDSALYFCASSRGGQPQHFGDGTRLSIL.

CDR3 DNA: TGTGCCAGCTCACACCCCGCGGGGTTTAGCAATGAGCAGTTCTTC. Translated, it gives CASSHPAGFSNEQFF. This rearrangement joins TRBV18 to TRBJ2-1; TRBD2 is a possible D gene (6 bases). Trimming stripped 4 bases from V and 6 bases from J, with 16 bases between. From germline, CDR1 is KGHSH and CDR2 LQKENI. This CDR3 comprises 15 residues.

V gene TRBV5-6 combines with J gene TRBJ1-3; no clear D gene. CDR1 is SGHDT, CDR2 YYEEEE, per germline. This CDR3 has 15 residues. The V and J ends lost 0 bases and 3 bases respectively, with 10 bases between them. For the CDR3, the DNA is TGTGCCAGCAGCTTGGGTCGACAAGTTGGAAACACCATATATTTT. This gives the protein CASSLGRQVGNTIYF.

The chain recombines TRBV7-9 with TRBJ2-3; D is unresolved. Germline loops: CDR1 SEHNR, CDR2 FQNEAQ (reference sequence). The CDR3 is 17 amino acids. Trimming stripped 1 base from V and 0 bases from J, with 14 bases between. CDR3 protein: CASSLVLVPNSTDTQYF. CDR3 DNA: TGTGCCAGCAGCTTAGTCTTGGTTCCTAACAGCACAGATACGCAGTATTTT.

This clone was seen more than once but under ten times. CDR3 bases: TGTGCCAGTGCGAGGCTACGAGGCTCGGATACGCAGTATTTT. Translation gives CASARLRGSDTQYF. The V and J genes are TRBV27 and TRBJ2-3; no clear D gene. CDR1 and CDR2 from the germline V gene are MNHEY and SMNVEV (reference sequence). The CDR3 length is 14 residues. The V and J ends lost 9 bases and 6 bases respectively, with 19 bases between them.

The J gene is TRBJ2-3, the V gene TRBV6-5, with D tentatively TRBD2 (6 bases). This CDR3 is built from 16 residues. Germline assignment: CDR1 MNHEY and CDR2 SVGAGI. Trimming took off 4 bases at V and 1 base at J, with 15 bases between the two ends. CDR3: CASSSPWASGTDTQYF. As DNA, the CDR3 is TGTGCCAGCAGTTCTCCTTGGGCTAGCGGCACAGATACGCAGTATTTT.